The 30 T cell receptor beta chains presented below share a single source sample, sequenced in a study of blood T cell repertoires in COVID-19 (dated by TCRdb to 2018 to 2021). The library was built by means of the immunoSEQ multiplex PCR assay. TCRdb took over this immuneACCESS table, retaining in-frame rearrangements with V and J assigned. Such tables are incomplete; in checked studies, under half of the missing clones stem from an unresolved V gene, and the remainder is unexplained. This sample is represented by some 120,000 clones; approximately 83% of them were singletons. The ten largest account for over 15% of the sample. The sequenced sample consisted of peripheral blood. The source is a woman aged 50 to 60 with acute or convalescent COVID-19.

This clone has just one count. J is TRBJ1-1 and V is TRBV6-5; 10 bases line up with TRBD1. The V segment lost 8 bases and the J segment 6 bases; nucleotides outside the gene matches: 12. The germline CDR1 and CDR2 sequences are MNHEY and SVGAGI. The CDR3 loop spans 15 amino acids. The CDR3 DNA reads as TGTGCCAGCGGTTTTTCAGGACAGGGGGGATCTGAAGCTTTCTTT. This encodes CASGFSGQGGSEAFF.

This clone was seen more than once but under ten times. This rearrangement joins TRBV18 to TRBJ1-3, with 9 nucleotides matching TRBD1. This CDR3 region has 16 residues. Germline-derived CDR1 and CDR2 are KGHSH and LQKENI. V shed 1 base, J shed 2 bases, and the junction held 3 bases outside the gene matches. CDR3 protein: CASSPLQGAPGNTIYF. The CDR3 DNA sequence: TGTGCCAGCTCACCACTACAGGGGGCTCCTGGAAACACCATATATTTT.

The genes are TRBV2 and TRBJ2-1, with D perhaps TRBD2 (5 bases). The V gene lost 0 bases and the J gene lost 0 bases, with 12 bases spanning the gap. CDR3 length equals 17 residues. CDR1 is SNHLY, CDR2 FYNNEI, per germline. The CDR3 sequence is CASSEARDYRSYNEQFF. CDR3 nucleotides: TGTGCCAGCAGTGAAGCGCGAGACTACCGCTCCTACAATGAGCAGTTCTTC.

The J gene is TRBJ2-2, the V gene TRBV11-2; D possibly corresponds to TRBD1 (6 bases). Germline V CDR1 and CDR2: SGHAT, FQNNGV. CDR3 length equals 14 residues. With 5 bases removed from V and 7 bases from J, the gap between germline ends came to 14 bases. CDR3 sequence: CASSLNRAVGELFF. CDR3 nucleotide sequence: TGTGCCAGCAGCCTAAACAGGGCGGTCGGGGAGCTGTTTTTT.

The J gene is TRBJ1-2, the V gene TRBV10-3; no definite D call. Germline values: CDR1 ENHRY, CDR2 SYGVKD. This CDR3 is 13 amino acids long. Trimming took 10 bases from V and 2 from J, leaving 14 bases between them. CDR3 coding DNA: TGTGCCAGTTGGGAGGAGGGCAACTATGGCTACACCTTC. Protein sequence: CASWEEGNYGYTF.

The J gene is TRBJ1-2, the V gene TRBV6-5; D is possibly TRBD1 (6 bases). CDR1 is MNHEY and CDR2 is SVGAGI in the germline V gene. Trimming removed 8 bases at V and 1 base at J, with 17 bases between. The CDR3 is 15 amino acids. The CDR3 DNA sequence: TGTGCCAGCGGTCGGGACAAGGCATATAACTATGGCTACACCTTC. Amino acids: CASGRDKAYNYGYTF.

V and J are TRBV7-9 and TRBJ1-1; D is perhaps TRBD1 (6 bases). The CDR3 loop spans 15 amino acids. V was cut by 5 bases and J by 4 bases, with 17 bases left in between. The V gene's germline CDR1 is SEHNR and CDR2 FQNEAQ (reference sequence). CDR3 in DNA: TGTGCCAGCAGCCGAGAAGACAGGTTTGGCACTGAAGCTTTCTTT. Translating it yields CASSREDRFGTEAFF.

V gene TRBV27 combines with J gene TRBJ1-2; D perhaps matches TRBD1 (5 bases). CDR3 length equals 13 residues. V dropped 5 bases and J dropped 4 bases, with 11 bases sitting between them. Germline CDR1 MNHEY, CDR2 SMNVEV (reference sequence). The CDR3 loop is CASSPWGVYGYTF. DNA of the CDR3: TGTGCCAGCAGTCCCTGGGGGGTCTATGGCTACACCTTC.

This clone showed up just once. The rearrangement uses TRBV25-1 and TRBJ1-4, with D possibly being TRBD1 (5 bases). This CDR3 comprises 13 residues. With 3 bases removed from V and 7 bases from J, the gap between germline ends came to 9 bases. Germline assignment: CDR1 MGHDK and CDR2 SYGVNS. The CDR3 sequence is CASSDKGFEKLFF. In DNA form, the CDR3 reads TGTGCCAGCAGTGACAAGGGGTTTGAAAAACTGTTTTTT.

A remark on this clone: The junction does not match germline at one end; this may be a read error. Other DNA variants within this sample encode the same CDR3. The chain has TRBV5-1 and TRBJ2-7; tentative D call: TRBD1 (6 bases). The CDR3 has 17 amino acids. Germline V gene lookup returns CDR1 SGHRS and CDR2 YFSETQ. CDR3 protein: CASSPARGQGISYEQYF. DNA for the CDR3: TGTGCCAGCAGCCCCGCTCGCGGGCAGGGGATTTCCTACGAGCAGTACTTC.

CDR3 sequence (DNA): TGTGCCAGCAGTGGTGGGGCTGCTGAAGCTTTCTTT. This sequence encodes CASSGGAAEAFF. The chain uses TRBV6-6 and TRBJ1-1; possibly TRBD1 for D (5 bases). Germline loops: CDR1 MNHNY, CDR2 SVGAGI (reference sequence). CDR3 length: 12 amino acids. The V end lost 5 bases, the J end lost 6 bases, and 10 bases lay between the germline ends.

This chain uses TRBV6-6 with TRBJ2-1, with TRBD1 as a possible D gene (5 bases). Trimming pared 8 bases from V and 14 bases from J, leaving 16 bases between. Germline CDR1 is MNHNY and CDR2 is SVGAGI (reference sequence). The CDR3 contains 11 residues. The CDR3 region is CASSTGLKEFF. The CDR3 coding sequence is TGTGCCAGCTCCACAGGCTTAAAGGAGTTCTTC.

This chain uses TRBV3-1 (or the pseudogene TRBV3-2) with TRBJ1-1, with TRBD1 matching 7 bases. CDR3 size: 20 residues. V shed 4 bases and J 0 bases; nucleotides not matched to a gene: 20. Germline CDR1 is LGHDT and CDR2 is YNNKEL (reference sequence). In DNA form, the CDR3 reads TGTGCCAGCAGCCCGAACATACTAGACAGGTTAGGGGGCATGAACACTGAAGCTTTCTTT. Amino acid sequence: CASSPNILDRLGGMNTEAFF.

This clone was seen just once. The chain uses TRBV12-3 or TRBV12-4 and TRBJ2-6; D may be TRBD2 (5 bases). Trimming shortened V by 8 bases and J by 0 bases, and 5 bases separated the two germline ends. This CDR3 is built from 13 residues. This CDR3 is CASRGSGANVLTF. CDR3 in DNA: TGTGCCAGCCGGGGCTCTGGGGCCAACGTCCTGACTTTC.

The chain combines TRBV10-1 with TRBJ2-3; weak D call: TRBD2 (5 bases). V was clipped by 4 bases and J by 2 bases, with 13 bases between them. Germline V lookup: CDR1 WNHNN, CDR2 SYGVQD (reference sequence). The CDR3 covers 15 residues. The CDR3 DNA is TGCGCCAGCAGTGCATCGGCGGGCGTCACAGATACGCAGTATTTT. Translation: CASSASAGVTDTQYF.

The chain combines TRBV5-1 with TRBJ1-3; D might be TRBD1 (6 bases). From germline, CDR1 is SGHRS and CDR2 YFSETQ. Trimming took off 1 base at V and 0 bases at J, with 11 bases between the two ends. The CDR3 is made up of 16 amino acids. The CDR3 sequence is CASSLTGPYSGNTIYF. Written as DNA, the CDR3 is TGCGCCAGCAGCTTGACAGGGCCATACTCTGGAAACACCATATATTTT.

The rearrangement links TRBV30 to TRBJ2-3, with 16 bases lining up with TRBD2. V lost 3 bases, J lost 4 bases, and 10 bases stayed unmatched. Germline V CDR1 and CDR2: GTSNPN, SVGIG (reference sequence). This CDR3 comprises 18 residues. The chain's CDR3 is CAWSPRGLAGGRSDTQYF. The CDR3 DNA follows: TGTGCCTGGAGCCCCCGGGGACTAGCGGGGGGGCGGTCAGATACGCAGTATTTT.

V and J are TRBV5-5 and TRBJ2-1; perhaps TRBD1 as D (5 bases). V was shortened by 0 bases and J by 3 bases, with 7 bases between the two germline ends. Germline CDR1 reads SGHKS; CDR2 reads YYEKEE (reference sequence). The CDR3 totals 14 residues. CDR3 protein: CASSLGQHYNEQFF. The CDR3 region has the DNA TGTGCCAGCAGCTTGGGACAGCACTACAATGAGCAGTTCTTC.

The CDR3 region has the DNA TGTGCCAGCAGCTTAGAGGGGTGGCGGAATCATGGCTACACCTTC. Translation: CASSLEGWRNHGYTF. The J gene is TRBJ1-2, the V gene TRBV7-9, with a weak D call TRBD1 (5 bases). This CDR3 region has 15 residues. Trimming shortened V by 1 base and J by 6 bases, and 15 bases separated the two germline ends. Germline V lookup: CDR1 SEHNR, CDR2 FQNEAQ (reference sequence).

V gene TRBV14 combines with J gene TRBJ2-2, with 12 bases fitting TRBD2. Trimming at V came to 4 bases and at J to 1 base, leaving 7 bases not matched to a gene. Germline V gives CDR1 SGHDN, CDR2 FVKESK. The CDR3 totals 18 residues. CDR3 loop: CASSRNTGLAGNTGELFF. The CDR3 bases are TGTGCCAGCAGCCGAAACACGGGACTAGCGGGGAACACCGGGGAGCTGTTTTTT.

V and J are TRBV30 and TRBJ1-1, with D uncertain. This CDR3 is 14 amino acids long. Germline loops: CDR1 GTSNPN, CDR2 SVGIG (reference sequence). Trimming took 4 bases from V and 0 from J, leaving 12 bases between them. CDR3 sequence (DNA): TGTGCCTGGACCCGGGGAGGGATGAACACTGAAGCTTTCTTT. Amino acid sequence: CAWTRGGMNTEAFF.

J is TRBJ1-6 and V is TRBV5-1; D is unclear. Germline CDR1 is SGHRS and CDR2 is YFSETQ. CDR3 size: 13 residues. The V end was cut by 0 bases, the J end by 6 bases, with 4 bases between. The CDR3 region is CASSLGINSPLHF. In nucleotides, the CDR3 is TGCGCCAGCAGCTTGGGTATTAATTCACCCCTCCACTTT.

The chain links TRBV5-1 to TRBJ1-2; D is possibly TRBD1 (5 bases). Germline V gives CDR1 SGHRS, CDR2 YFSETQ. Trimming took 0 bases from V and 3 from J, leaving 15 bases between them. This CDR3 region has 16 residues. The chain's CDR3 is CASSLAPTVADYGYTF. The CDR3 nucleotides are TGCGCCAGCAGCTTGGCCCCGACAGTGGCTGACTATGGCTACACCTTC.

The chain has TRBV5-1 and TRBJ2-7; 7 bases are shared with TRBD2. The CDR3 loop spans 14 amino acids. Germline V gene data show CDR1 as SGHRS and CDR2 as YFSETQ. The V segment lost 0 bases and the J segment 5 bases; nucleotides outside the gene matches: 5. In DNA form, the CDR3 reads TGCGCCAGCAGCTTGGCGGGGGGTTTGGACGAGCAGTACTTC. It yields the protein CASSLAGGLDEQYF.

The V gene is TRBV5-8, the J gene TRBJ2-3, with 7 bases matching TRBD1. The CDR3 covers 14 residues. Germline assignment: CDR1 SGHTS and CDR2 YDEGEE. J gave up 6 bases and V 0 bases, and 4 bases lay outside the gene matches. The CDR3 reads CASSLDRGRDTQYF. In DNA form, the CDR3 reads TGTGCCAGCAGCTTGGACAGGGGAAGGGATACGCAGTATTTT.

The rearrangement joins TRBV4-1 to TRBJ1-1, with 7 bases matching TRBD1. The CDR3 is 16 amino acids. With 4 bases clipped from V and 0 bases from J, the junction kept 8 bases outside the gene matches. Per germline, CDR1 MGHRA and CDR2 YSYEKL. The CDR3 region is CASSLYGTVMNTEAFF. The CDR3 region has the DNA TGCGCCAGCAGCCTATACGGGACAGTTATGAACACTGAAGCTTTCTTT.

The chain employs TRBV11-2 and TRBJ1-2; 7 bases are shared with TRBD1. Trimming took 5 bases from V and 4 from J; bases not matched to a gene: 7. The CDR3 consists of 14 residues. Germline V gives CDR1 SGHAT, CDR2 FQNNGV. Written as DNA, the CDR3 is TGTGCCAGCAGCCCCGAGGACAGGTTCTATGGCTACACCTTC. This encodes CASSPEDRFYGYTF.

The chain is built from TRBV11-3 and TRBJ1-1; D is ambiguous. The CDR3 is 13 residues long. CDR1 and CDR2 from the germline V gene are SGHNT and YENEEA. Deletions cut 5 bases from V and 3 bases from J, with 10 bases between. The CDR3 here is CASSNTRYTEAFF. In DNA, the CDR3 is TGTGCCAGCAGCAATACCAGGTACACTGAAGCTTTCTTT.

For this clone: The junction differs from germline at one of its ends, possibly a read error. The rearrangement joins TRBV7-3 to TRBJ2-2, with 8 bases fitting TRBD2. Germline assignment: CDR1 SGHTA and CDR2 FQGTGA. The CDR3 sequence is 17 residues long. CDR3: CATSPTARGGNTGELFF. In nucleotides, the CDR3 is TGTGCCACCAGCCCCACAGCTCGGGGGGGGAACACCGGGGAGCTGTTTTTT.

The chain joins TRBV28 to TRBJ1-2; D remains unclear. The CDR3 consists of 14 residues. Trimming removed 6 bases at V and 1 base at J, with 12 bases between. In germline, CDR1 is MDHEN, CDR2 SYDVKM. CDR3 nucleotides: TGTGCCAGCAGGAACGCTAATTTTAACTATGGCTACACCTTC. It translates to CASRNANFNYGYTF.